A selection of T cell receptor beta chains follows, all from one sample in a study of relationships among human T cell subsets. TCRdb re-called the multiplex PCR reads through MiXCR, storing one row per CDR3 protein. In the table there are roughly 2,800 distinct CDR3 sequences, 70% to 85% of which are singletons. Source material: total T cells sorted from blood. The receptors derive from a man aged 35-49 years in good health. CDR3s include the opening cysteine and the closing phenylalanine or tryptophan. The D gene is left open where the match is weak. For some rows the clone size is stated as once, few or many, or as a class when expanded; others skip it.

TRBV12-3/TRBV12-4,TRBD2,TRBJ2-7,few,CASSLGTSGLYEQYF,TGTGCCAGCAGTTTAGGAACTAGCGGGCTCTACGAGCAGTACTTC
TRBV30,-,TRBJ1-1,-,CAWSEGEGGGTEAFF,TGTGCCTGGAGTGAGGGGGAGGGGGGTGGGACTGAAGCTTTCTTT
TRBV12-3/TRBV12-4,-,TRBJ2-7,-,CASSFGRVGYEQYF,TGTGCCAGCAGTTTCGGGAGAGTCGGATACGAGCAGTACTTC
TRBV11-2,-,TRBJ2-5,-,CASSPDGQETQYF,TGTGCCAGCAGCCCGGACGGTCAAGAGACCCAGTACTTC
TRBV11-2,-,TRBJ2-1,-,CASSSYGASSYNEQFF,TGTGCCAGCAGCAGCTACGGCGCGAGCTCCTACAATGAGCAGTTCTTC
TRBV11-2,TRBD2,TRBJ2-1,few,CASSFQRGEYNEQFF,TGTGCCAGCAGCTTTCAGCGGGGGGAATACAATGAGCAGTTCTTC
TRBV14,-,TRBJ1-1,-,CASSQGPRAFF,TGTGCCAGCAGCCAAGGACCTCGTGCTTTCTTT
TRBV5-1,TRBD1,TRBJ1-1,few,CASSLAGGGTEAFF,TGCGCCAGCAGCTTGGCAGGGGGAGGCACTGAAGCTTTCTTT
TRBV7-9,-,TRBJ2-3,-,CASSGGRFRDTQYF,TGTGCCAGCAGCGGAGGGCGGTTTAGAGATACGCAGTATTTT
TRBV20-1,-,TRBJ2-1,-,CSARGDGEEFF,TGCAGTGCTAGAGGGGACGGGGAAGAGTTCTTC
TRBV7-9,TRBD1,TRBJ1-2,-,CASNSPGTGDGYTF,TGTGCCAGCAACTCACCCGGGACAGGGGACGGCTACACCTTC
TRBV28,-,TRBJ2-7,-,CASKGYRQPGFLYEQYF,TGTGCCAGCAAGGGATATCGGCAGCCCGGATTTCTCTACGAGCAGTACTTC
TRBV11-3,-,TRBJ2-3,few,CASSPAGIGGPTDTQYF,TGTGCCAGCAGCCCAGCGGGGATCGGGGGGCCCACAGATACGCAGTATTTT
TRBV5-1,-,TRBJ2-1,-,CASSSHGGSYNEQFF,TGCGCCAGCAGCTCCCACGGGGGATCCTACAATGAGCAGTTCTTC
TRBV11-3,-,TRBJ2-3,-,CASSIIRGGTQYF,TGTGCCAGCAGCATTATCAGGGGTGGTACGCAGTATTTT
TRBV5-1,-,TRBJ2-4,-,CASSLGARRGENIQYF,TGCGCCAGCAGCTTGGGCGCTAGGAGGGGAGAAAACATTCAGTACTTC
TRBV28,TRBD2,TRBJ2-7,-,CASSSPASGRKYEQYF,TGTGCCAGCAGTTCCCCGGCTAGCGGGAGGAAGTACGAGCAGTACTTC
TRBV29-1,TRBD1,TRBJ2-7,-,CSVLTGGNYEQYF,TGCAGCGTTCTAACAGGGGGCAACTACGAGCAGTACTTC
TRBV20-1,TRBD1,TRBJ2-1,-,CSAWDRVHEQFF,TGCAGTGCTTGGGACAGGGTACATGAGCAGTTCTTC
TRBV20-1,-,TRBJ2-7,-,CSARRNSYEQYF,TGCAGTGCTAGACGTAATTCCTACGAGCAGTACTTC
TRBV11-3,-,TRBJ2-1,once,CASSLDHSDSSKQFF,TGTGCCAGCAGCTTAGATCATTCGGACAGTTCTAAGCAGTTCTTC
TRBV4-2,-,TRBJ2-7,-,CASSQGGPEQYF,TGTGCCAGCAGCCAAGGGGGCCCCGAGCAGTACTTC
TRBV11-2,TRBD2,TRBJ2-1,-,CASSWREGINEQFF,TGTGCCAGCAGTTGGCGGGAGGGGATCAATGAGCAGTTCTTC
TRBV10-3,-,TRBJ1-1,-,CAISRPGGNTEAFF,TGTGCCATCAGTCGTCCGGGAGGGAACACTGAAGCTTTCTTT
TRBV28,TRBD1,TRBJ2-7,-,CASSLQTGAAYEQYF,TGTGCCAGCAGTTTGCAGACAGGGGCAGCCTACGAGCAGTACTTC
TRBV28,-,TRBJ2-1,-,CASSSQSGEQFF,TGTGCCAGCAGTTCCCAGAGCGGTGAGCAGTTCTTC
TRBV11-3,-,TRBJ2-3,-,CASSQEGDTQYF,TGTGCCAGCAGTCAGGAGGGAGATACGCAGTATTTT
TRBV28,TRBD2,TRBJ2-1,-,CASRHGTSGSDEQFF,TGTGCCAGCAGGCACGGGACTAGCGGGAGTGATGAGCAGTTCTTC
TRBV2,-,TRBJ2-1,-,CASSYRAGSYNEQFF,TGTGCCAGCAGTTACAGGGCGGGCTCCTACAATGAGCAGTTCTTC
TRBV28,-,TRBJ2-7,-,CASSLLVQGGSYEQYF,TGTGCCAGCAGTTTATTGGTCCAGGGAGGCTCCTATGAGCAGTACTTC
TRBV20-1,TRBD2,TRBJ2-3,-,CSASTRDYYTDTQYF,TGCAGTGCTTCAACCCGGGACTACTACACAGATACGCAGTATTTT
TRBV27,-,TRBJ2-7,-,CASSLRGVSYEQYF,TGTGCCAGCAGTTTAAGGGGAGTTTCCTACGAGCAGTACTTC
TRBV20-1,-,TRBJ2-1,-,CSRDSSSYNEQFF,TGCAGCCGGGACTCAAGCTCCTACAATGAGCAGTTCTTC
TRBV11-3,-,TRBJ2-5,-,CASSLNMRETQYF,TGTGCCAGCAGCTTAAACATGCGGGAGACCCAGTACTTC
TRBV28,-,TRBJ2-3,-,CASFRGLTDTQYF,TGTGCCAGCTTCCGGGGGCTAACAGATACGCAGTATTTT
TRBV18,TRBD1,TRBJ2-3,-,CASSPPGQGGLDTQYF,TGTGCCAGCTCACCACCGGGACAGGGTGGCCTGGATACGCAGTATTTT
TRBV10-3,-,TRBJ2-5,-,CAISGAFQETQYF,TGTGCCATCAGTGGAGCCTTTCAAGAGACCCAGTACTTC
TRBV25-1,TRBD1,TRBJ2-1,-,CASRDRGSYNEQFF,TGTGCCAGCAGGGACAGGGGTAGCTACAATGAGCAGTTCTTC
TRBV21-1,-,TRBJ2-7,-,CASWGRGPSYEQYF,TGTGCCAGTTGGGGCCGAGGGCCCTCCTACGAGCAGTACTTC
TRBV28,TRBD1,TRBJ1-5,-,CASQHRGNQPQHF,TGTGCCAGCCAGCACAGGGGGAATCAGCCCCAGCATTTT
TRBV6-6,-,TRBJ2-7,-,CASTSGRPGISYEQYF,TGTGCCAGCACCTCCGGCCGACCAGGCATATCTTACGAGCAGTACTTC
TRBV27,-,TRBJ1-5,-,CASSFSAGDQPQHF,TGTGCCAGCAGTTTTTCGGCAGGGGATCAGCCCCAGCATTTT
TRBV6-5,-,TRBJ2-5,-,CASSYGSQETQYF,TGTGCCAGCAGTTACGGCAGTCAAGAGACCCAGTACTTC